This record covers a single T cell receptor beta chain. These data originate in a study of blood T cell repertoires in COVID-19. Study information: There were acute and convalescent COVID-19 samples, and they came from the United States, Italy and Spain. T cells, B-cell-depleted T cells, or PBMCs provided the cDNA or gDNA that served as material.

Original analysis: The assay estimated nucleated cells by amplifying reference gene primers. Sequencing was performed with immunoSEQ multiplex PCR; in TCRdb, only in-frame clones are kept and a portion is missing. The DNA gave D and trimming, while V, J and clone size come from that table. The repertoire holds about 77,000 clones, around 90% seen once, with 16% in the top ten. Germline V gives CDR1 SGHTA, CDR2 FQGNSA. The CDR3 length is 14 residues. Unmatched junction bases numbered 11, after V lost 8 bases and J lost 5 bases. Sequencing input: peripheral blood. The sequence was collected from an elderly woman with active or convalescent COVID-19. The V call is TRBV7-2, the J call TRBJ1-1, with 7 bases aligning to TRBD1. The CDR3 here is CASRGWSGGTEAFF. The DNA for the CDR3 is TGTGCCAGCCGGGGATGGTCAGGGGGGACTGAAGCTTTCTTT.